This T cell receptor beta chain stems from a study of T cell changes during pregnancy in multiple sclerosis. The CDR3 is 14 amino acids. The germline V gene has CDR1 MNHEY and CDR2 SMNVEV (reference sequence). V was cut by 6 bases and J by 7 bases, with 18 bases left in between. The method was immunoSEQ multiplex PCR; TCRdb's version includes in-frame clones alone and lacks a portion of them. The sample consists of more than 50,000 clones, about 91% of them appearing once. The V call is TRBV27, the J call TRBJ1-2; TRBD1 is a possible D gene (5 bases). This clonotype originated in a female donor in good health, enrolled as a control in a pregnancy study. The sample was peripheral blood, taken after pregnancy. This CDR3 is CASRRQRTPAGYTF. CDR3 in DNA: TGTGCCAGCAGACGACAGAGAACCCCCGCTGGCTACACCTTC.